These T cell receptor beta chains were read from a single sample in a study of T cell responses to AZD1222 COVID-19 vaccine. Profiling relied on immunoSEQ multiplex PCR, and the TCRdb table lists in-frame clones only, not all of them. The top ten clones hold over 2.5% of a sample with under 150,000 clones, roughly 91% of them seen once. The material sequenced was peripheral blood, taken on day 0 of AZD1222 vaccination. These receptors were collected from an adult in good health. The CDR3 runs from the conserved cysteine through the conserved F or W. A D gene is named only where the DNA matches it firmly. Size is omitted from some rows. Given values are once, few, many or a class for expanded clones.

CDR3 protein | CDR3 DNA | D gene | J gene | V gene | clone size
CASSYQGAKGTGELFF | TGTGCCAGCAGCTACCAGGGGGCGAAGGGTACCGGGGAGCTGTTTTTT | TRBD1 | TRBJ2-2 | TRBV7-9 | .
CASSKGMVGGPSNTGELFF | TGTGCCAGTAGTAAAGGCATGGTCGGGGGACCCTCGAACACCGGGGAGCTGTTTTTT | . | TRBJ2-2 | TRBV19 | .
CASSQARPGQGNEKLFF | TGTGCCAGCAGCCAAGCCCGACCGGGACAGGGAAATGAAAAACTGTTTTTT | TRBD1 | TRBJ1-4 | TRBV4-2 | .
CAWSVLGTGGDEQYF | TGTGCCTGGAGTGTACTAGGGACAGGGGGCGACGAGCAGTACTTC | TRBD1 | TRBJ2-7 | TRBV30 | once
CASRSLNQTEAFF | TGTGCCAGCAGGTCGTTAAACCAGACTGAAGCTTTCTTT | . | TRBJ1-1 | TRBV27 | .
CSVQQGYDEAFF | TGCAGCGTTCAACAGGGGTATGATGAAGCTTTCTTT | TRBD1 | TRBJ1-1 | TRBV29-1 | .
CASTGGDRDFYGYTF | TGTGCCAGCACGGGAGGGGACAGGGACTTCTATGGCTACACCTTC | TRBD1 | TRBJ1-2 | TRBV28 | .
CASSSGLAGVLDTQYF | TGTGCCAGCAGCTCAGGACTAGCGGGAGTTTTGGATACGCAGTATTTT | TRBD2 | TRBJ2-3 | TRBV7-2 | .
CASSLDDGYTF | TGTGCCAGCAGTTTAGACGATGGCTACACCTTC | . | TRBJ1-2 | TRBV12-3/TRBV12-4 | .
CASSLGTEAFF | TGTGCCAGTAGTCTGGGGACTGAAGCTTTCTTT | . | TRBJ1-1 | TRBV19 | .
CASSSGQGTYGYTF | TGTGCCAGCAGTTCAGGACAGGGGACCTATGGCTACACCTTC | TRBD1 | TRBJ1-2 | TRBV6-5 | .
CASRDRSNTEAFF | TGTGCCAGCAGGGACAGGTCGAACACTGAAGCTTTCTTT | TRBD1 | TRBJ1-1 | TRBV6-6 | .
CASSQGVTYEQYF | TGCGCCAGCAGCCAAGGGGTGACCTACGAGCAGTACTTC | . | TRBJ2-7 | TRBV4-1 | .
CASSSRAGSRYEQYF | TGTGCCAGCAGCTCGAGAGCGGGGTCTAGATACGAGCAGTACTTC | TRBD2 | TRBJ2-7 | TRBV7-6 | once
CASSPWASQRSGANVLTF | TGTGCCAGCAGCCCATGGGCCAGCCAACGCTCTGGGGCCAACGTCCTGACTTTC | . | TRBJ2-6 | TRBV13 | .
CAISDTRTGSGNTIYF | TGTGCCATCAGCGACACCAGGACCGGCTCTGGAAACACCATATATTTT | . | TRBJ1-3 | TRBV10-3 | once
CASSYSIGQYYEQYF | TGTGCCAGCAGTTACTCGATAGGACAGTACTACGAGCAGTACTTC | . | TRBJ2-7 | TRBV6-5 | .
CASSQHLAANSYNEQFF | TGTGCCAGCAGCCAACACCTAGCGGCAAACTCCTACAATGAGCAGTTCTTC | TRBD2 | TRBJ2-1 | TRBV14 | .
CASSLREGRGNEQFF | TGTGCCAGCAGCTTGCGGGAGGGCCGAGGGAATGAGCAGTTCTTC | TRBD2 | TRBJ2-1 | TRBV11-3 | .
CASSTEDGLHGYTF | TGTGCCAGCAGCACCGAGGACGGATTACATGGCTACACCTTC | . | TRBJ1-2 | TRBV7-2 | .
CASSYETGEAYEQYF | TGTGCCAGCAGCTACGAAACAGGGGAAGCCTACGAGCAGTACTTC | TRBD1 | TRBJ2-7 | TRBV5-5 | .
CASSYSNLAPEAFF | TGTGCCAGCAGTTACTCGAACTTGGCTCCTGAAGCTTTCTTT | . | TRBJ1-1 | TRBV6-5 | once
CASSLLGSSYEQYF | TGTGCCAGCAGCTTACTTGGCAGTTCCTACGAGCAGTACTTC | . | TRBJ2-7 | TRBV7-8 | .
CASSGRDSYEQYF | TGTGCCAGCAGCGGACGGGACAGCTACGAGCAGTACTTC | TRBD1 | TRBJ2-7 | TRBV9 | .
CASSQGIGSGANVLTF | TGTGCCAGCAGCCAAGGTATAGGGTCTGGGGCCAACGTCCTGACTTTC | . | TRBJ2-6 | TRBV3-1/TRBV3-2 | few
CASTQRFEQFF | TGTGCCAGCACCCAGAGGTTTGAGCAGTTCTTC | . | TRBJ2-1 | TRBV7-6 | .
CASSWEGHEAFF | TGTGCCAGCAGTTGGGAGGGGCATGAAGCTTTCTTT | . | TRBJ1-1 | TRBV12-3/TRBV12-4 | .
CASSGLHIEPQHF | TGTGCCAGTAGCGGCCTACACATCGAGCCCCAGCATTTT | . | TRBJ1-5 | TRBV19 | .
CASSGLAYTDTQYF | TGTGCCAGCAGCGGACTAGCGTACACAGATACGCAGTATTTT | TRBD2 | TRBJ2-3 | TRBV6-2/TRBV6-3 | .
CASSLGTASTDTQYF | TGTGCCAGCAGCTTAGGGACAGCAAGCACAGATACGCAGTATTTT | . | TRBJ2-3 | TRBV7-9 | .
CASSPRNNEQFF | TGTGCCAGCAGCCCCCGGAACAATGAGCAGTTCTTC | . | TRBJ2-1 | TRBV7-2 | .
CASRMGTEAFF | TGTGCCAGTAGGATGGGCACTGAAGCTTTCTTT | . | TRBJ1-1 | TRBV19 | .
CASSFSPRVSEAFF | TGTGCCAGCAGCTTTTCACCCAGGGTGAGCGAAGCTTTCTTT | . | TRBJ1-1 | TRBV5-5 | .
CASKRAAGRPLREQYF | TGTGCCAGCAAAAGGGCAGCGGGACGCCCCCTCCGCGAGCAGTACTTC | TRBD2 | TRBJ2-7 | TRBV27 | .
CASSSNRGNEKLFF | TGTGCCAGCAGCTCCAACAGGGGTAATGAAAAACTGTTTTTT | TRBD1 | TRBJ1-4 | TRBV7-9 | .
CASSDLGTGGAGTEAFF | TGTGCCAGCAGTGATTTGGGGACAGGGGGCGCCGGGACTGAAGCTTTCTTT | TRBD1 | TRBJ1-1 | TRBV25-1 | .
CASSQALDSLSQYF | TGTGCCAGCAGCCAAGCCCTAGACAGCCTGTCGCAGTACTTC | . | TRBJ2-7 | TRBV14 | once
CASSFTGLAYEQYF | TGTGCCAGCAGCTTCACGGGACTAGCCTACGAGCAGTACTTC | TRBD2 | TRBJ2-7 | TRBV5-6 | .
CASSETGATNEKLFF | TGTGCCAGCAGTGAGACAGGGGCAACTAATGAAAAACTGTTTTTT | TRBD1 | TRBJ1-4 | TRBV6-4 | .
CASTLSPATNYGYTF | TGTGCCAGTACCCTTTCACCGGCCACTAACTATGGCTACACCTTC | . | TRBJ1-2 | TRBV19 | .
CASRPSGRTNTEAFF | TGTGCCAGCCGCCCTTCGGGGAGAACGAACACTGAAGCTTTCTTT | . | TRBJ1-1 | TRBV2 | .
CASSPLGLAGSNTGELFF | TGTGCCAGCAGCCCACTCGGACTAGCGGGGTCTAACACCGGGGAGCTGTTTTTT | TRBD2 | TRBJ2-2 | TRBV7-2 | .
CASSLHTNSGNTIYF | TGTGCCAGCAGCTTACACACCAACTCTGGAAACACCATATATTTT | . | TRBJ1-3 | TRBV7-6 | .
CAISPRVDQPQHF | TGTGCCATCAGTCCAAGGGTGGATCAGCCCCAGCATTTT | . | TRBJ1-5 | TRBV10-3 | .
CASSPGTGRNTEAFF | TGCGCCAGCAGCCCCGGGACAGGGAGGAACACTGAAGCTTTCTTT | TRBD1 | TRBJ1-1 | TRBV4-3 | .
CASSLAQETQYF | TGCGCCAGCAGCTTGGCCCAAGAGACCCAGTACTTC | . | TRBJ2-5 | TRBV5-1 | .
CASSITVRTTEAFF | TGTGCCAGTAGTATTACCGTACGAACCACTGAAGCTTTCTTT | . | TRBJ1-1 | TRBV19 | .
CASRQGNSPLHF | TGTGCCAGCAGACAGGGGAATTCACCCCTCCACTTT | TRBD1 | TRBJ1-6 | TRBV9 | .
CASSAGIYTEAFF | TGTGCCAGCAGCGCCGGAATTTACACTGAAGCTTTCTTT | . | TRBJ1-1 | TRBV6-4 | once
CASSLFGTDTQYF | TGTGCCAGCAGTTTATTTGGCACAGATACGCAGTATTTT | . | TRBJ2-3 | TRBV12-3/TRBV12-4 | .
CASGQGLVTNNEQFF | TGCGCCAGCGGACAGGGACTAGTGACGAACAATGAGCAGTTCTTC | . | TRBJ2-1 | TRBV10-1 | .
CASSFSGTGTDTQYF | TGCGCCAGCAGCTTTTCCGGGACTGGCACAGATACGCAGTATTTT | . | TRBJ2-3 | TRBV5-1 | .